The present T cell receptor (beta chain) was sequenced within a study of beta chain features in type 1 diabetes. This clone was recorded a few times. What it recognizes is unknown. V lost 3 bases and J lost 11, with 17 bases in between. The CDR3 is 13 amino acids. Germline lookup yields CDR1 MDHEN and CDR2 SYDVKM. Sequenced material consisted of expressed TCRB transcripts (all of the isolated RNA was reverse transcribed). Each sample of naive, central memory or regulatory T cells had, on average, approximately 3.5 million reads. Using immunoSEQ multiplex PCR, the repertoire was profiled, and TCRdb retains in-frame clones only, with some absent. The repertoire holds 550,000 to 850,000 clones, with about an eighth as singletons. General study points: Insertions were fewer and deletions more numerous at VDJ junctions in type 1 diabetes patients. Within each of all four CD4+ subsets, Type 1 diabetes patients had TCRB CDR3s that were moderately but significantly shorter. The naive, central memory and Treg TCRB repertoires of patients appeared to be more similar to one another than those of healthy donors.

V usage is TRBV28 and J usage is TRBJ2-7, with D possibly being TRBD2 (5 bases). The receptor was isolated from a man aged 18 to 29 with type 1 diabetes. Sequenced: naive CD4+ T cells from blood. In DNA, the CDR3 is TGTGCCAGCAGTTTGGAGGTTCGCGAGCAGGAGTACTTC. Protein product: CASSLEVREQEYF. Combining the CDR3 with reference TRBV28 and TRBJ2-7 gives the whole variable domain DVKVTQSSRYLVKRTGEKVFLECVQDMDHENMFWYRQDPGLGLRLIYFSYDVKMKEKGDIPEGYSVSREKKERFSLILESASTNQTSMYLCASSLEVREQEYFGPGTRLTVT.